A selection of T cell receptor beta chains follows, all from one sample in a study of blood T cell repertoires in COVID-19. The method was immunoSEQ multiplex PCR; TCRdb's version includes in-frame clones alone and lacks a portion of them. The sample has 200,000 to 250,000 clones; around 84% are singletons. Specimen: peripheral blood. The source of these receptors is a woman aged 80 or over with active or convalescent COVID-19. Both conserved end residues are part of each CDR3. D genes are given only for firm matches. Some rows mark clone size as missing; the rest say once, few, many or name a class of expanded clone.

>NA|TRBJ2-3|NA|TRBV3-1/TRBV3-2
TGTGCCAGCAGCCAAGTGGGGGGGCAGGGTATTTCGCAGTATTTT
CASSQVGGQGISQYF
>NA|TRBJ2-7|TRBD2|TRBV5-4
TGTGCCAGCAGCTTTGGGGCAAGGACTAGCGGGGGGGATTACGAGCAGTACTTC
CASSFGARTSGGDYEQYF
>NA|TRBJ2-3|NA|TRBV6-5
TGTGCCAGCCGCACAGTAAAAACAGATACGCAGTATTTT
CASRTVKTDTQYF
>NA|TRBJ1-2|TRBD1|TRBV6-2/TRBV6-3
TGTGCCAGCAGCTCCGGGACAGGGAACTATGGCTACACCTTC
CASSSGTGNYGYTF
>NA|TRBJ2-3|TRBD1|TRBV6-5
TGTGCCAGCATTCGGGACAGCCCTAGCACAGATACGCAGTATTTT
CASIRDSPSTDTQYF
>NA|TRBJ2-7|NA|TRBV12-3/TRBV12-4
TGTGCCAGCAGCCTACGAGGCTACGAGCAGTACTTC
CASSLRGYEQYF
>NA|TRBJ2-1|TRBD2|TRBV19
TGTGCCAGTAGTCCGTTCCCAGGGAGGGGCTACAATGAGCAGTTCTTC
CASSPFPGRGYNEQFF
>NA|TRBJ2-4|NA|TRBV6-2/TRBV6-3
TGTGCCAGCAGCCATGGGGACTACATTCAGTACTTC
CASSHGDYIQYF
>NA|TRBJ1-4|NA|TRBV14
TGTGCCAGCAGCCAAGATATGGGGGCGATTAATGAAAAACTGTTTTTT
CASSQDMGAINEKLFF
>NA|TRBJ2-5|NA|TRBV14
TGTGCCAGCAGCCCGGGTCGCCTTGGGTCCCAGTACTTC
CASSPGRLGSQYF
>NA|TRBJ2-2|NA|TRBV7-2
TGTGCCAGCAGCCCCTACAGGGTACCCGGGGAGCTGTTTTTT
CASSPYRVPGELFF
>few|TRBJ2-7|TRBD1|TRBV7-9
TGTGCCAGCAGCCCAAAGGCGGGACAGGGGTTCTCCTACGAGCAGTACTTC
CASSPKAGQGFSYEQYF
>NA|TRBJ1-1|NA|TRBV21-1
TGTGCCAGCGTTTACAGGGTTGGCACTGAAGCTTTCTTT
CASVYRVGTEAFF
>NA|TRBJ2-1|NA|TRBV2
TGTGCCAGCAGTGAAACCTTGACGGGGAATGAGCAGTTCTTC
CASSETLTGNEQFF
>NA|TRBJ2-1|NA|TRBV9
TGTGCCAGCAGCGCTAAGGGGCGGTACAATGAGCAGTTCTTC
CASSAKGRYNEQFF
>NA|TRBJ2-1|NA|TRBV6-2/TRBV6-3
TGTGCCAGCAGTTATTCCCTGAATGAGCAGTTCTTC
CASSYSLNEQFF
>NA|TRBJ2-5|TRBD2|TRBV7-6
TGTGCCAGCAGGGCCGCGGCGGGGGGATGGGAGACCCAGTACTTC
CASRAAAGGWETQYF
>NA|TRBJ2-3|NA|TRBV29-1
TGCAGCGTCCGAAGATCTAGCGGCACAGATACGCAGTATTTT
CSVRRSSGTDTQYF
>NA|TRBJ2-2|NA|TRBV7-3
TGTGCCAGCAGCCCCATACGAGCGAACACCGGGGAGCTGTTTTTT
CASSPIRANTGELFF
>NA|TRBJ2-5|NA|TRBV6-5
TGTGCCAGCAGACAGAGTAAAGAGACCCAGTACTTC
CASRQSKETQYF
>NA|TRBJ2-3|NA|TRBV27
TGTGCCAGCAGTTTTAGAACTAACCCCCGCACAGATACGCAGTATTTT
CASSFRTNPRTDTQYF
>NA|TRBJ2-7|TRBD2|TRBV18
TGTGCCAGCTCACCACCGGGGACGGGAGGGCTCGGCGAGCAGTACTTC
CASSPPGTGGLGEQYF
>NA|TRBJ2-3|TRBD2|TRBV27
TGTGCCAGCAGTTTAAGGACTAGCCAAGATACGCAGTATTTT
CASSLRTSQDTQYF
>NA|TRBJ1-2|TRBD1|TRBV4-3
TGCGCCAGCAGCCAATTGGGACAGGGAATATTGGCCTTTGGCTACACCTTC
CASSQLGQGILAFGYTF
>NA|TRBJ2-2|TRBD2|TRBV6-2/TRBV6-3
TGTGCCAGCAGTTGGACTAGCGGGTATAGGGACACCGGGGAGCTGTTTTTT
CASSWTSGYRDTGELFF
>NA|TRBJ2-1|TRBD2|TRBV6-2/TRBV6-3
TGTGCCAGCAGCCATAGCGGGGCCTCCTACAATGAGCAGTTCTTC
CASSHSGASYNEQFF